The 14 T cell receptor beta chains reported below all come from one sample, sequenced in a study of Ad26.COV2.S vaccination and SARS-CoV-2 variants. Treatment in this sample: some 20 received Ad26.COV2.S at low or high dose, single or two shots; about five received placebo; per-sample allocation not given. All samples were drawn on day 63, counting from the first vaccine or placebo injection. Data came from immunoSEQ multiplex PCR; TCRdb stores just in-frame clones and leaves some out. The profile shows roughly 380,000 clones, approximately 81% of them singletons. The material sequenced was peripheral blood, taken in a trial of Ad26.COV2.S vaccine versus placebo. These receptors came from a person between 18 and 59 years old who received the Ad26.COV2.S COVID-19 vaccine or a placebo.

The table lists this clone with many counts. In nucleotides, the CDR3 is TGTGCCAGTACCCAGGGTTGGTATACTGAAGCTTTCTTT. Protein sequence: CASTQGWYTEAFF. The chain combines TRBV19 with TRBJ1-1, with a weak D call TRBD1 (5 bases). Trimming left V 7 bases short and J 5 bases short, with 14 bases between. There are 13 residues in the CDR3. Germline CDR1 LNHDA, CDR2 SQIVND (reference sequence).

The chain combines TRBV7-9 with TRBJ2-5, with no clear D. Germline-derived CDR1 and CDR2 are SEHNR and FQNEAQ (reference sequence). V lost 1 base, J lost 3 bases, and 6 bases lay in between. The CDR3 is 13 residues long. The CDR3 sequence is CASSLVREETQYF. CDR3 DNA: TGTGCCAGCAGCTTAGTAAGGGAAGAGACCCAGTACTTC.

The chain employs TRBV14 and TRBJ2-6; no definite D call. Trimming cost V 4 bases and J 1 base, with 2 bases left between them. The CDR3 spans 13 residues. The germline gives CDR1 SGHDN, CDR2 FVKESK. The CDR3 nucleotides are TGTGCCAGCAGCCCTTCTGGGGCCAACGTCCTGACTTTC. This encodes CASSPSGANVLTF.

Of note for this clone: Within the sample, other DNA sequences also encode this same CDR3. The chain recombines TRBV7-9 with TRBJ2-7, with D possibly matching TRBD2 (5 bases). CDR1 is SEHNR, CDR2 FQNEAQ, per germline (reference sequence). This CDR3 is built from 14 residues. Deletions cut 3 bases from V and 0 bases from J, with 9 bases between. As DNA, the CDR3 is TGTGCCAGCAGCTTTTCGGGAAGCTCCTACGAGCAGTACTTC. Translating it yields CASSFSGSSYEQYF.

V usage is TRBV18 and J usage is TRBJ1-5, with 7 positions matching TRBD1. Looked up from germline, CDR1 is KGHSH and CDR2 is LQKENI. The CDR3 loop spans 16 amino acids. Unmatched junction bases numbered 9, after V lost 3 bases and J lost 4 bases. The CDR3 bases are TGTGCCAGCTCACCGGGACAGCTGTCTGAAAATCAGCCCCAGCATTTT. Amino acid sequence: CASSPGQLSENQPQHF.

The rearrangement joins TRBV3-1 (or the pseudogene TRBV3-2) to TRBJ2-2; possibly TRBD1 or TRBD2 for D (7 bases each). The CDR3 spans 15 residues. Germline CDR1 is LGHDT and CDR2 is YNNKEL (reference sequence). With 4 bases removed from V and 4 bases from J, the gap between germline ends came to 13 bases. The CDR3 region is CASSPVRGGTGELFF. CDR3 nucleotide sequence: TGTGCCAGCAGCCCCGTCAGGGGGGGCACCGGGGAGCTGTTTTTT.

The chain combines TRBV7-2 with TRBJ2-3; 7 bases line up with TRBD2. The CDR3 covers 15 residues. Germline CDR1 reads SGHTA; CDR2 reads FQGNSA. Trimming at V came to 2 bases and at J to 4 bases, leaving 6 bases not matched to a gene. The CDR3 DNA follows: TGTGCCAGCAGCTTATCGGCGCGGGAGCCAGATACGCAGTATTTT. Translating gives CASSLSAREPDTQYF.

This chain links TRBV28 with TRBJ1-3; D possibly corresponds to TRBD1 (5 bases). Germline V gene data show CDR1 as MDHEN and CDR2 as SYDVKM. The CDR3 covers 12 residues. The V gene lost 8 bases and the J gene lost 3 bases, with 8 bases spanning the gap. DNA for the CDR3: TGTGCCAGCGCCACAGGTGGAAACACCATATATTTT. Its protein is CASATGGNTIYF.

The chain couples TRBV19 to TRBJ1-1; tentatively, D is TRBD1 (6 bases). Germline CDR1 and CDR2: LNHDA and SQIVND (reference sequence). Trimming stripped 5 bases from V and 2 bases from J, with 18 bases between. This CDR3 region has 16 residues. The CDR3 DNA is TGTGCCAGTAGTCCTTTTAGGGGGAAGATAAACACTGAAGCTTTCTTT. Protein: CASSPFRGKINTEAFF.

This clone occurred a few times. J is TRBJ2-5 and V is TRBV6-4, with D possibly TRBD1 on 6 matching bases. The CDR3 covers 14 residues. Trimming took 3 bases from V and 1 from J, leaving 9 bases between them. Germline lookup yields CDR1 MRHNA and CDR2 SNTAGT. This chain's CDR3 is CASSENRVQETQYF. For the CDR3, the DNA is TGTGCCAGCAGTGAAAACAGGGTCCAAGAGACCCAGTACTTC.

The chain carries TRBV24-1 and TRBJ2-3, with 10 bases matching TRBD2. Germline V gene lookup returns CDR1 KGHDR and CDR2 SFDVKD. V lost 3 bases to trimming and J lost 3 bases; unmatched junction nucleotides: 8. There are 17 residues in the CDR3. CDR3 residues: CATSDSGRAKGTDTQYF. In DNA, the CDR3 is TGTGCCACCAGTGATAGCGGGAGGGCCAAGGGGACAGATACGCAGTATTTT.

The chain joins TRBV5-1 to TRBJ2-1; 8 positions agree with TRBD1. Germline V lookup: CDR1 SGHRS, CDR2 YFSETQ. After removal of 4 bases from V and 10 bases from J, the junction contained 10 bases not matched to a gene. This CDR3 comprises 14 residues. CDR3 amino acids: CASSGGGQGREQFF. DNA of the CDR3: TGCGCCAGCAGCGGAGGCGGACAGGGTAGGGAGCAGTTCTTC.

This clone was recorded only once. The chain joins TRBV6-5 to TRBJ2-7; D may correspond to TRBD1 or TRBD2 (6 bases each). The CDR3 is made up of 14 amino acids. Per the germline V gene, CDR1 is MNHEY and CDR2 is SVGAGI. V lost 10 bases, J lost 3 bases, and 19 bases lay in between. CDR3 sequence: CATGVRGAGYEQYF. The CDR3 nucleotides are TGTGCCACGGGGGTGAGGGGGGCTGGCTACGAGCAGTACTTC.

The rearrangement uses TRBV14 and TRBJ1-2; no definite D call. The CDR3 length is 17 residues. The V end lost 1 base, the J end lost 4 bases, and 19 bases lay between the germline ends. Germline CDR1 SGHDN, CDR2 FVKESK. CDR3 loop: CASSQVSPGSAVYGYTF. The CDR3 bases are TGTGCCAGCAGCCAAGTGTCCCCCGGCAGCGCTGTCTATGGCTACACCTTC.